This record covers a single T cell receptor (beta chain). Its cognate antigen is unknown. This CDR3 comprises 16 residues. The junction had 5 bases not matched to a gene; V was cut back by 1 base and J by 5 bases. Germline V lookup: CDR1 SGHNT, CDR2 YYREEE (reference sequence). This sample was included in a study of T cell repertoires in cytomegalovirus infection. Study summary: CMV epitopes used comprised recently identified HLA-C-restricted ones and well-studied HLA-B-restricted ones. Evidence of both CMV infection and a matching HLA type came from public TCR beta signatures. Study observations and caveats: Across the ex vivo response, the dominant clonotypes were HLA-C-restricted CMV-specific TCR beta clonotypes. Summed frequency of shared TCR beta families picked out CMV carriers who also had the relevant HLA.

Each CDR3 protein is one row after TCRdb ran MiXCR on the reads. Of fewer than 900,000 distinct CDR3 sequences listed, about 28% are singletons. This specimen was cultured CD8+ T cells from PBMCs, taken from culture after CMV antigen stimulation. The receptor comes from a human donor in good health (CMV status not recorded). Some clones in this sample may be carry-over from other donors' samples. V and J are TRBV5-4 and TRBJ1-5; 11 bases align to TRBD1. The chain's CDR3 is CASSLRTGGRDQPQHF. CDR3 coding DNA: TGTGCCAGCAGCTTGAGGACAGGGGGCAGGGATCAGCCCCAGCATTTT.